A selection of T cell receptor beta chains follows, all from one sample in a study of cytomegalovirus exposure and HLA in healthy donors. Profiling relied on immunoSEQ multiplex PCR, and the TCRdb table lists in-frame clones only, not all of them. The table lists about 67,000 clones, 75% of them singletons. The sample consisted of PBMCs. These TCRs come from a man between 60 and 70 years old in good health and CMV-seropositive. Both conserved end residues are part of each CDR3. A D gene is named only where the DNA matches it firmly. Only part of the rows carry a size: once, few, many, or a class if the clone is expanded.

D gene,clone size,V gene,J gene,CDR3 DNA,CDR3 protein
-,-,TRBV2,TRBJ1-5,TGTGCCAGCAGTGCCGAGGGATCTAGCAATCAGCCCCAGCATTTT,CASSAEGSSNQPQHF
-,-,TRBV7-9,TRBJ2-5,TGTGCCAGCAGCTTAGCGGGCTTCCAAGAGACCCAGTACTTC,CASSLAGFQETQYF
TRBD1,-,TRBV6-1,TRBJ1-5,TGCGCCAGCAGTGAAGTCGCCGGGACAGGGCGACTTTATAGCAATCAGCCCCAGCATTTT,CASSEVAGTGRLYSNQPQHF
-,-,TRBV29-1,TRBJ1-1,TGCAGCGTTGCAGGGGTGGGGGACACTGAAGCTTTCTTT,CSVAGVGDTEAFF
TRBD1,once,TRBV27,TRBJ2-6,TGTGCCAGCAGGTCAGGGGGCGCTGGGGCCAACGTCCTGACTTTC,CASRSGGAGANVLTF
TRBD2,-,TRBV5-1,TRBJ2-5,TGCGCCAGCAGCTTGTTGGCTAGCGGGGGGGCGGCGGCCCAGTACTTC,CASSLLASGGAAAQYF
-,few,TRBV14,TRBJ2-3,TGTGCCAGCGCGGGGAGGACTATTGGGCAGTATTTT,CASAGRTIGQYF
-,-,TRBV6-1,TRBJ1-1,TGTGCCAGCACAGGCCAAAAGAACACTGAAGCTTTCTTT,CASTGQKNTEAFF
-,-,TRBV4-1,TRBJ2-3,TGCGCCAGCAGCCAAGATCCTGCGCGCGGAACCTACACAGATACGCAGTATTTT,CASSQDPARGTYTDTQYF
TRBD1,-,TRBV7-8,TRBJ1-5,TGTGCCAGCAGCTTAGCCGGGACAGGGAGGGAGAATCAGCCCCAGCATTTT,CASSLAGTGRENQPQHF
-,-,TRBV13,TRBJ1-1,TGTGCCAGCAGCTCGACAAGCCTTATGAACACTGAAGCTTTCTTT,CASSSTSLMNTEAFF
-,-,TRBV21-1,TRBJ2-5,TGTGCCAGCAGCGACGACTTAAAGGGCCTGTGCGGAGGGACCCAGTACTTC,CASSDDLKGLCGGTQYF
-,-,TRBV5-5,TRBJ2-7,TGTGCCAGCAGCCAGGGGAACGCATTAGACGAGCAGTACTTC,CASSQGNALDEQYF
-,-,TRBV11-3,TRBJ2-2,TGTGCCAGCAGCTTGCCCTTTAAGAGGAACACCGGGGAGCTGTTTTTT,CASSLPFKRNTGELFF
-,-,TRBV5-1,TRBJ1-5,TGCGCCAGCAGCTTGGCAGGGGCGCCTGGGCAGCCCCAGCATTTT,CASSLAGAPGQPQHF
-,-,TRBV6-6,TRBJ1-3,TGTGCCAGCAGTCCCGGGATCCCTGGAAACACCATATATTTT,CASSPGIPGNTIYF
-,few,TRBV6-6,TRBJ2-5,TGTGCCAGCAGTTACTCGGGCAGGGGTGAGACCCAGTACTTC,CASSYSGRGETQYF
TRBD2,-,TRBV7-9,TRBJ2-1,TGTGCCAGCAGCTTTAAGTATGGGACTAGCGGCAACAATGAGCAGTTCTTC,CASSFKYGTSGNNEQFF
-,-,TRBV18,TRBJ1-3,TGTGCCAGCTCACCAACCTCTGGTGCTAGGGGCACCATATATTTT,CASSPTSGARGTIYF
-,few,TRBV18,TRBJ1-2,TGTGCCAGCTCACCTTTCACGGAGATTTACTATGGCTACACCTTC,CASSPFTEIYYGYTF
-,-,TRBV9,TRBJ1-1,TGTGCCAGCAGCGTAGATTTTGTCGGTGAAGCTTTCTTT,CASSVDFVGEAFF
TRBD1,-,TRBV6-6,TRBJ1-3,TGTGCCAGCAGCCCAGGACAGGGGGCAACTGGAAACACCATATATTTT,CASSPGQGATGNTIYF
TRBD1,-,TRBV6-5,TRBJ2-1,TGTGCCAGCAATTCACAGGGGGACGCCTACAATGAGCAGTTCTTC,CASNSQGDAYNEQFF
-,once,TRBV19,TRBJ1-1,TGTGCCAGCACGGACCGCCAGGGAACTGAAGCTTTCTTT,CASTDRQGTEAFF
-,-,TRBV6-4,TRBJ2-1,TGTGCCAGCAGCCCAGAGGGGGTCCTCAACAATGAGCAGTTCTTC,CASSPEGVLNNEQFF
-,-,TRBV27,TRBJ1-2,TGTGCCAGCAGTTTATCGGCAGGAACAAGCTGCACCTTC,CASSLSAGTSCTF
TRBD1,-,TRBV9,TRBJ1-3,TGTGCCAGCAGCGTAGATGGGACAGGGGGATACACCATATATTTT,CASSVDGTGGYTIYF
TRBD1,-,TRBV5-1,TRBJ2-5,TGCGCCAGCAGCCCGGGAACAGGGGCATGGGAGACCCAGTACTTC,CASSPGTGAWETQYF
-,-,TRBV21-1,TRBJ2-5,TGTGCCAGCAGCAAAATCGGGCTGGGTCGGGGGAGAGAGACCCAGTACTTC,CASSKIGLGRGRETQYF
-,-,TRBV7-9,TRBJ1-5,TGTGCCAGCAGCAGCCAGGAGGAGGGCTTTAGACCCCAGCATTTT,CASSSQEEGFRPQHF
TRBD2,-,TRBV6-1,TRBJ2-1,TGTGCCAGCAGCAGCGGGAGGGCCTACAATGAGCAGTTCTTC,CASSSGRAYNEQFF
TRBD1,-,TRBV2,TRBJ2-5,TGTGCCAGCAGTCTGGGACAGGCAAAAGAGACCCAGTACTTC,CASSLGQAKETQYF
-,-,TRBV10-3,TRBJ1-1,TGTGCCCTTCGTGTTGAGATGAACACTGAAGCTTTCTTT,CALRVEMNTEAFF
-,-,TRBV6-1,TRBJ1-5,TGTGCCAGCAGTGGTTACGGGGACAATCAGCCCCAGCATTTT,CASSGYGDNQPQHF
-,-,TRBV11-3,TRBJ1-2,TGTGCCAGCAGCCCAGACAATAACTATGGCTACACCTTC,CASSPDNNYGYTF
TRBD1,-,TRBV5-6,TRBJ1-6,TGTGCCAGCAGCTCCCGGGACAGATTATCCTATAATTCACCCCTCCACTTT,CASSSRDRLSYNSPLHF
TRBD1,-,TRBV7-9,TRBJ2-4,TGTGCCAGCATTCCAGGGACAGGGGACATTCAGTACTTC,CASIPGTGDIQYF
TRBD2,few,TRBV6-4,TRBJ2-3,TGTGCCAGCAGTGAGACGGGGGGGCAGTCAGATACGCAGTATTTT,CASSETGGQSDTQYF
TRBD2,-,TRBV11-2,TRBJ2-1,TGTGCCAGCAGCCCACTAGCGGGAGGAAGGCATGAGCAGTTCTTC,CASSPLAGGRHEQFF
-,-,TRBV6-1,TRBJ1-5,TGTGCCAGCATTTCAGGGGCATACCAGCCCCAGCATTTT,CASISGAYQPQHF
TRBD2,-,TRBV19,TRBJ2-1,TGTGCCAGTGGGACTAGCGGGAGTAGGGGCTACAATGAGCAGTTCTTC,CASGTSGSRGYNEQFF
-,-,TRBV12-1,TRBJ1-2,TGTGCCAGCAGCTTTGCGGGGCAGACAAGTGGCTATGGCTACACCTTC,CASSFAGQTSGYGYTF
TRBD2,once,TRBV19,TRBJ2-3,TGTGCCAGTATGATGGGGGGGACAGATACGCAGTATTTT,CASMMGGTDTQYF
-,-,TRBV7-2,TRBJ2-5,TGTGCCAGCAGCTTAGGTGGACTTTCGTACCAAGAGACCCAGTACTTC,CASSLGGLSYQETQYF
-,-,TRBV9,TRBJ2-1,TGTGCCAGCAGCGTAATGGGAACGGGGGAGCAGTTCTTC,CASSVMGTGEQFF
TRBD1,-,TRBV5-1,TRBJ2-5,TGCGCCAGCAGCGCTGCCGGACAGGGGGCCGGCGAGACCCAGTACTTC,CASSAAGQGAGETQYF